This T cell receptor beta chain appears in the sequencing data of a study of radiotherapy plus CTLA-4 blockade in lung cancer. Study at large: Objective response rate was 18%; disease control rate, under 35%.

Germline lookup yields CDR1 KGHSH and CDR2 LQKENI. CDR3 length equals 14 residues. Trimming pared 6 bases from V and 0 bases from J, leaving 11 bases between. Focal radiation plus CTLA-4 blockade with ipilimumab was given to patients with chemo-refractory metastatic non-small-cell lung cancer. For this clone: The antigen remains unidentified.

Notes on the study in general: After treatment with radiotherapy plus ipilimumab, TCR clones that came from the tumor expanded in blood.

Repertoires were generated with immunoSEQ multiplex PCR, while TCRdb's copy carries only in-frame clones and drops some. The table records about 120,000 clones, over 80% of them present only once. The specimen was peripheral blood, collected from a patient treated with radiotherapy plus ipilimumab. The clonotype was recovered from a human donor with non-small cell lung cancer that progressed on radiotherapy plus ipilimumab. This chain uses TRBV18 with TRBJ1-1; tentative D call: TRBD1 (6 bases). CDR3 sequence (DNA): TGTGCCAGCTCGCCGGACAGCTTGAACACTGAAGCTTTCTTT. Protein sequence: CASSPDSLNTEAFF.